These 25 T cell receptor beta chains were all obtained from the same sample, sequenced in a study of CD8+ T cells in alopecia areata. cDNA reverse transcribed from extracted RNA served as the sequencing template. Method: immunoSEQ multiplex PCR; TCRdb's copy keeps in-frame clones and lacks some. The data show 270,000 or so clones, nearly 60% seen once. Treatment indicated: oral pan-JAK inhibitor, 5-10 mg twice daily. The source material was CD4+ T cells sorted from blood, sampled at week 24, from a patient treated with tofacitinib. The receptors come from a human donor with alopecia areata.

This chain connects TRBV30 to TRBJ1-2; a possible D gene is TRBD1 (6 bases). The germline V gene has CDR1 GTSNPN and CDR2 SVGIG (reference sequence). The CDR3 loop spans 12 amino acids. V lost 2 bases and J 7 bases, leaving 11 bases between the germline ends. In DNA form, the CDR3 reads TGTGCCTGGAGTTTGGGGGCGACTGGCTACACCTTC. This translates into CAWSLGATGYTF.

The V and J genes are TRBV29-1 and TRBJ2-7; TRBD2 aligns across 9 bases. There are 13 residues in the CDR3. After removal of 6 bases from V and 4 bases from J, the junction contained 7 bases not matched to a gene. Germline lookup yields CDR1 SQVTM and CDR2 ANQGSEA. The CDR3: CSVAGLARYEQYF. The CDR3 DNA reads as TGCAGCGTCGCTGGACTAGCGAGGTACGAGCAGTACTTC.

The rearrangement links TRBV5-1 to TRBJ2-3; TRBD1 aligns across 10 bases. This CDR3 spans 15 amino acids. The junction had 6 bases not matched to a gene; V was cut back by 5 bases and J by 3 bases. Germline CDR1 reads SGHRS; CDR2 reads YFSETQ. CDR3 sequence (DNA): TGCGCCAGCAGTCAGGACAGGGGGAGGACAGATACGCAGTATTTT. Translating gives CASSQDRGRTDTQYF.

V and J are TRBV30 and TRBJ1-2, with D uncertain. CDR3 length: 12 residues. Looked up from germline, CDR1 is GTSNPN and CDR2 is SVGIG (reference sequence). Trimming shortened V by 0 bases and J by 6 bases, and 8 bases separated the two germline ends. The CDR3 sequence: CAWSVARDGYTF. CDR3 sequence (DNA): TGTGCCTGGAGTGTGGCGCGGGATGGCTACACCTTC.

This clone was recorded a few times. The chain recombines TRBV13 with TRBJ1-4; D gene uncertain. CDR3 length equals 13 residues. V was trimmed by 6 bases and J by 2 bases, leaving 7 bases between them. CDR1 and CDR2 from the germline V gene are PRHDT and FYEKMQ (reference sequence). CDR3 in amino acids: CASSLRTNEKLFF. Here the CDR3 DNA reads TGTGCCAGCAGTCTTCGGACTAATGAAAAACTGTTTTTT.

There are a few counts of this clone. The chain uses TRBV10-3 and TRBJ2-5; D might be TRBD1 (5 bases). This CDR3 region has 15 residues. Germline V gene lookup returns CDR1 ENHRY and CDR2 SYGVKD. Trimming shortened V by 3 bases and J by 4 bases, and 15 bases separated the two germline ends. CDR3 protein: CAISDGARAGETQYF. CDR3 in DNA: TGTGCCATCAGTGATGGGGCCAGGGCTGGAGAGACCCAGTACTTC.

V usage is TRBV27 and J usage is TRBJ2-1; D unclear. The V gene's germline CDR1 is MNHEY and CDR2 SMNVEV (reference sequence). The length of the CDR3 is 15 residues. V dropped 6 bases and J dropped 5 bases, with 17 bases sitting between them. Here the CDR3 DNA reads TGTGCCAGCAGCATAATCCGTACGGGTCACAATGAGCAGTTCTTC. It yields the protein CASSIIRTGHNEQFF.

The chain couples TRBV30 to TRBJ2-3, with D possibly being TRBD1 or TRBD2 (5 bases each). CDR3 length: 13 amino acids. The germline V gene has CDR1 GTSNPN and CDR2 SVGIG (reference sequence). V lost 5 bases to trimming and J lost 7 bases, with 16 bases between them. CDR3 nucleotides: TGTGCCTGGTCGGGACCAGCGACCAATACGCAGTATTTT. Its protein product is CAWSGPATNTQYF.

This clone has only a few counts. This chain joins TRBV5-6 and TRBJ2-2; possibly TRBD2 for D (6 bases). The CDR3 totals 16 residues. Germline values: CDR1 SGHDT, CDR2 YYEEEE. V shed 0 bases and J shed 6 bases, with 15 bases lying between them. CDR3 loop: CASSLEFGGRPGELFF. CDR3 in DNA: TGTGCCAGCAGCTTGGAATTTGGGGGGAGACCCGGGGAGCTGTTTTTT.

The genes are TRBV7-2 and TRBJ1-5; D unclear. Germline V gene sequence: CDR1 SGHTA, CDR2 FQGNSA. V was trimmed by 1 base and J by 1 base, leaving 8 bases between them. This CDR3 comprises 15 residues. CDR3 in amino acids: CASSLVPGSNQPQHF. The DNA of the CDR3 is TGTGCCAGCAGCTTAGTCCCTGGGAGCAATCAGCCCCAGCATTTT. Looking up the rest from reference TRBV7-2 and TRBJ1-5 gives the full variable domain: GAGVSQSPSNKVTEKGKDVELRCDPISGHTALYWYRQSLGQGLEFLIYFQGNSAPDKSGLPSDRFSAERTGGSVSTLTIQRTQQEDSAVYLCASSLVPGSNQPQHFGDGTRLSIL.

This clone was detected a few times. V usage is TRBV4-2 and J usage is TRBJ2-5, with 7 bases fitting TRBD2. The CDR3 is 16 amino acids. Germline V lookup: CDR1 LGHNA, CDR2 YNFKEQ. J gave up 1 base and V 1 base, and 6 bases lay outside the gene matches. The CDR3 loop is CASSQGPSGRQETQYF. The CDR3 nucleotides are TGTGCCAGCAGCCAAGGGCCTAGCGGACGCCAAGAGACCCAGTACTTC.

V is TRBV11-2 and J is TRBJ2-3; maybe TRBD2 (5 bases). The CDR3 consists of 14 residues. The germline V and J ends were trimmed by 6 bases and 2 bases, with 12 bases remaining between them. CDR1 is SGHAT, CDR2 FQNNGV, per germline. Written as DNA, the CDR3 is TGTGCCAGCAGTTGGACTCGAATCACAGATACGCAGTATTTT. This codes for CASSWTRITDTQYF.

The CDR3 DNA reads TGTGCCAGCAGTGAGTCCCTAGTGGTGGGGAACCTCTACGAGCAGTACTTC. It translates to CASSESLVVGNLYEQYF. This chain uses TRBV25-1 with TRBJ2-7; D ambiguous. The CDR3 is made up of 17 amino acids. V lost 3 bases and J lost 3, with 21 bases in between. Germline assignment: CDR1 MGHDK and CDR2 SYGVNS.

This chain connects TRBV5-1 to TRBJ1-1, with 7 bases fitting TRBD1. Looked up from germline, CDR1 is SGHRS and CDR2 is YFSETQ. Losses at the gene ends were 3 bases for V and 4 bases for J; bases not matched to a gene: 6. The CDR3 runs to 14 residues. The chain's CDR3 is CASSSTGLGTEAFF. As DNA, the CDR3 is TGCGCCAGCAGCTCGACAGGGCTTGGCACTGAAGCTTTCTTT. The full variable domain, in which reference TRBV5-1 and TRBJ1-1 provide the parts outside the CDR3, is KAGVTQTPRYLIKTRGQQVTLSCSPISGHRSVSWYQQTPGQGLQFLFEYFSETQRNKGNFPGRFSGRQFSNSRSEMNVSTLELGDSALYLCASSSTGLGTEAFFGQGTRLTVV.

The chain couples TRBV30 to TRBJ2-7; D remains unclear. Trimming pared 1 base from V and 3 bases from J, leaving 10 bases between. Per germline, CDR1 GTSNPN and CDR2 SVGIG (reference sequence). This CDR3 spans 13 amino acids. The CDR3, as DNA: TGTGCCTGGAGTGGGTCGGGCTACTACGAGCAGTACTTC. Encoded protein: CAWSGSGYYEQYF.

The genes are TRBV29-1 and TRBJ1-1; 7 nucleotides agree with TRBD1. The germline CDR1 and CDR2 sequences are SQVTM and ANQGSEA. V shed 7 bases and J 4 bases; nucleotides not matched to a gene: 9. The CDR3 contains 13 residues. The CDR3 loop reads CSANRGQGTEAFF. DNA for the CDR3: TGCAGCGCAAACAGGGGTCAAGGCACTGAAGCTTTCTTT.

J is TRBJ2-1 and V is TRBV4-3, with 9 bases fitting TRBD2. The V segment lost 1 base and the J segment 9 bases; nucleotides outside the gene matches: 10. The CDR3 is made up of 16 amino acids. Germline assignment: CDR1 LGHNA and CDR2 YSLEER. The CDR3, as DNA: TGCGCCAGCAGCCAAGTTTGGGCGGGGGGGCCTGGTGAGCAGTTCTTC. Translating it yields CASSQVWAGGPGEQFF.

The J gene is TRBJ2-7, the V gene TRBV10-3; D gene uncertain. Trimming stripped 8 bases from V and 2 bases from J, with 13 bases between. The CDR3 contains 13 residues. Germline values: CDR1 ENHRY, CDR2 SYGVKD. CDR3 region: CAIQALPAYEQYF. The CDR3 DNA sequence: TGTGCCATCCAGGCCCTTCCGGCCTACGAGCAGTACTTC.

This clone appeared once. This sequence joins TRBV7-9 and TRBJ2-5; D ambiguous. CDR1 and CDR2 (germline): SEHNR, FQNEAQ (reference sequence). The V end lost 1 base, the J end lost 2 bases, and 11 bases lay between the germline ends. This CDR3 contains 15 residues. The CDR3 nucleotides read TGTGCCAGCAGCTTAGAACGGTTCCTACAAGAGACCCAGTACTTC. This sequence encodes CASSLERFLQETQYF.

This clone has a handful of counts. The chain joins TRBV2 to TRBJ2-7, with D unclear. The CDR3 totals 16 residues. Trimming removed 1 base from V and 0 bases from J, with 13 bases in between. Per germline, CDR1 SNHLY and CDR2 FYNNEI. The CDR3 loop reads CASSEVLGPRSYEQYF. In nucleotides, the CDR3 is TGTGCCAGCAGTGAAGTTCTAGGACCGCGCTCCTACGAGCAGTACTTC.

The chain links TRBV9 to TRBJ2-5; maybe TRBD1 (5 bases). Germline V gene sequence: CDR1 SGDLS, CDR2 YYNGEE. The CDR3 has 14 amino acids. The V end lost 0 bases, the J end lost 2 bases, and 8 bases lay between the germline ends. The CDR3 sequence: CASSVAGWQETQYF. CDR3 DNA sequence: TGTGCCAGCAGCGTAGCAGGGTGGCAAGAGACCCAGTACTTC.

This clone occurred a few times. J is TRBJ1-1 and V is TRBV29-1; no clear D. Germline CDR1 and CDR2: SQVTM and ANQGSEA. The CDR3 sequence is 13 residues long. Trimming left V 0 bases short and J 2 bases short, with 7 bases between. CDR3 in amino acids: CSVEEQLNTEAFF. The CDR3 DNA reads TGCAGCGTTGAAGAACAGCTAAACACTGAAGCTTTCTTT.

The rearrangement links TRBV7-9 to TRBJ2-2; tentatively, D is TRBD2 (6 bases). The V end lost 5 bases, the J end lost 6 bases, and 13 bases lay between the germline ends. This CDR3 has 14 residues. The V gene's germline CDR1 is SEHNR and CDR2 FQNEAQ (reference sequence). CDR3 in DNA: TGTGCCAGCAGCCACCTGTGGGGGGCCGGGGAGCTGTTTTTT. Translation gives CASSHLWGAGELFF. The full variable domain, with the rest looked up from reference TRBV7-9 and TRBJ2-2, is DTGVSQNPRHKITKRGQNVTFRCDPISEHNRLYWYRQTLGQGPEFLTYFQNEAQLEKSRLLSDRFSAERPKGSFSTLEIQRTEQGDSAMYLCASSHLWGAGELFFGEGSRLTVL.

The V and J genes are TRBV27 and TRBJ2-6; possibly TRBD2 for D (6 bases). Germline V gene data show CDR1 as MNHEY and CDR2 as SMNVEV (reference sequence). Trimming took 6 bases from V and 1 from J, leaving 22 bases between them. The CDR3 is 19 amino acids. CDR3 DNA: TGTGCCAGCAGGGGGATATATCGAAACGCGGGGTCTGGGGCCAACGTCCTGACTTTC. Amino acids: CASRGIYRNAGSGANVLTF.

CDR3 sequence: CAWSSGFSNYGYTF. The CDR3 DNA reads TGTGCCTGGAGCTCGGGATTCTCTAACTATGGCTACACCTTC. The chain combines TRBV30 with TRBJ1-2; D ambiguous. Germline CDR1 is GTSNPN and CDR2 is SVGIG (reference sequence). The ends were cut back, 3 bases at V and 0 bases at J, with 11 bases in the middle. The CDR3 loop spans 14 amino acids. The full variable domain, its missing parts supplied by reference TRBV30 and TRBJ1-2, is SQTIHQWPATLVQPVGSPLSLECTVEGTSNPNLYWYRQAAGRGLQLLFYSVGIGQISSEVPQNLSASRPQDRQFILSSKKLLLSDSGFYLCAWSSGFSNYGYTFGSGTRLTVV.